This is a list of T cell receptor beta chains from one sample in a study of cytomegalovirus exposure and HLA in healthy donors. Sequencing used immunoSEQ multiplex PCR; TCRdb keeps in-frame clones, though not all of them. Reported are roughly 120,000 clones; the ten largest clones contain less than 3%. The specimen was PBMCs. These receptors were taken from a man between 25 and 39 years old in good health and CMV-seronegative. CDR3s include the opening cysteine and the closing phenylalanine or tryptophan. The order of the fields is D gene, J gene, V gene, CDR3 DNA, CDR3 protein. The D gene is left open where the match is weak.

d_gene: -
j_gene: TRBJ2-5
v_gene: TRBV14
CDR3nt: TGTGCCAGCAGCCACGGAGAGACCCAGTACTTC
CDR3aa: CASSHGETQYF

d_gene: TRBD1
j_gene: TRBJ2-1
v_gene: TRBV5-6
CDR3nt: TGTGCCAGCAGCCTCGGGACAGGCTCCTACAATGAGCAGTTCTTC
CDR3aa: CASSLGTGSYNEQFF

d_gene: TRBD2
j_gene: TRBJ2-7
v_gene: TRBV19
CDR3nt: TGTGCCAGTAGTATTCAGACTAGCGGCGACTTAAGCTACGAGCAGTACTTC
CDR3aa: CASSIQTSGDLSYEQYF

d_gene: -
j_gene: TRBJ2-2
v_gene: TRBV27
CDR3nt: TGTGCCAGCAGTTCGGACACGCTATTGAACACCGGGGAGCTGTTTTTT
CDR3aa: CASSSDTLLNTGELFF

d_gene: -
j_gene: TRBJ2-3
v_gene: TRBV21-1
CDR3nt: TGTGCCAGCAGCACCCTAGGGACTAGCGGTCCCCCCGATACGCAGTATTTT
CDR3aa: CASSTLGTSGPPDTQYF

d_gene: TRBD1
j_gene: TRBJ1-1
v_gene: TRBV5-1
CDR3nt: TGCGCCAGCAGCCTGGGACAGGGGGAAGTTTGGGCTTTCTTT
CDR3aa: CASSLGQGEVWAFF

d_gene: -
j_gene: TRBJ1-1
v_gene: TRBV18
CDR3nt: TGTGCCAGCTCACTCCTTGGGGCGGTACCTGAAGCTTTCTTT
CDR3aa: CASSLLGAVPEAFF

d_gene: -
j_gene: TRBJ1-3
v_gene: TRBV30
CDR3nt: TGTGCCTGGAGTGTAAATATGGGAAACACCATATATTTT
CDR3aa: CAWSVNMGNTIYF

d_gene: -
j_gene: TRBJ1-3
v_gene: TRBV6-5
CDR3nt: TGTGCCAGCGCGGACGGGGGGGACACCATATATTTT
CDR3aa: CASADGGDTIYF

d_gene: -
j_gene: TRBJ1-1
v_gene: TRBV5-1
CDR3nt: TGCGCCAGCAGCTTGAACGGGGTGGGCACTGAAGCTTTCTTT
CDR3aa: CASSLNGVGTEAFF

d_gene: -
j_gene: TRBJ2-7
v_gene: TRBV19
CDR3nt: TGTGCCAGTAGTATAGTAGGCAGGGAGGCCTCCGAGCAGTACTTC
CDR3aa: CASSIVGREASEQYF

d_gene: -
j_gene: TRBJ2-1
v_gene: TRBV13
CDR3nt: TGTGCCAGCAACAGGGGGGGGAGGGATGAGCAGTTCTTC
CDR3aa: CASNRGGRDEQFF

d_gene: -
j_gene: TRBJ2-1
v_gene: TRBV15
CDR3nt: TGTGCCACCAGCGGGACGGGAGTCGGGTCCTACAATGAGCAGTTCTTC
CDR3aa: CATSGTGVGSYNEQFF

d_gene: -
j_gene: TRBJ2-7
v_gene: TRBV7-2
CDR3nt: TGTGCCAGCAGCCCCATCCGTGGGAGTGATTACGAGCAGTACTTC
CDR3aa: CASSPIRGSDYEQYF

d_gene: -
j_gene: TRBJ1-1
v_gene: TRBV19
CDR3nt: TGTGCCAGTAGTATAGGGACGGGGGGGACTGAAGCTTTCTTT
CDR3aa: CASSIGTGGTEAFF

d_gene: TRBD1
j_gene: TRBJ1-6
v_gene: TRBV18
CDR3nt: TGTGCCAGCTCCGAGACAGGGTATGGATCACCCCTCCACTTT
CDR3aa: CASSETGYGSPLHF

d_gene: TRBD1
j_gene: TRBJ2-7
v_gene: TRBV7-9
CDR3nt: TGTGCCAGCAGCTTAGTCGGACAGGGTCCCTACGAGCAGTACTTC
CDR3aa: CASSLVGQGPYEQYF

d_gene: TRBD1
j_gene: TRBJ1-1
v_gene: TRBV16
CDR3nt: TGTGCCAGCAGCCAAGTGGGACAGGTACGTGAAGCTTTCTTT
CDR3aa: CASSQVGQVREAFF

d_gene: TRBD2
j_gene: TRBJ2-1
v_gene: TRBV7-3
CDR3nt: TGTGCCAGCAGCCCCTTCGCGGGACTAGCGGCCTACAATGAGCAGTTCTTC
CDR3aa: CASSPFAGLAAYNEQFF

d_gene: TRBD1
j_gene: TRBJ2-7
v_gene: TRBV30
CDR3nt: TGTGCCTGGGCCACCGAGACAGGGGGTTCCTACGAGCAGTACTTC
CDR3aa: CAWATETGGSYEQYF

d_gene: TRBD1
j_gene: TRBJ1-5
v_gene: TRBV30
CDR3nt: TGTGCCTGGGGGGACAGGCCTAATCAGCCCCAGCATTTT
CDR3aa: CAWGDRPNQPQHF

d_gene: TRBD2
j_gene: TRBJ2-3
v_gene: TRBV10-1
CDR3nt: TGCGCCAGCAGTGAGTGGCGGGAGGATCGCACAGATACGCAGTATTTT
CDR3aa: CASSEWREDRTDTQYF

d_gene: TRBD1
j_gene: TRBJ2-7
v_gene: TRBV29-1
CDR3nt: TGCAGCGTTGAAGCTGGGACAGGGTTTGAGGAGCAGTACTTC
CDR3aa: CSVEAGTGFEEQYF

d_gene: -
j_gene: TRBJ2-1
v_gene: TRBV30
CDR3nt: TGTGCCTGGACGGAGGGGCATCGTCCAGATGAGCAGTTCTTC
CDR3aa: CAWTEGHRPDEQFF

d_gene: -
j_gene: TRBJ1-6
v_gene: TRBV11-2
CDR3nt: TGTGCCAGCAGCTTAGCAACAGCCTATAATTCACCCCTCCACTTT
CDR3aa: CASSLATAYNSPLHF

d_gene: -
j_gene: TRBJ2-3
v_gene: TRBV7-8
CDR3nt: TGTGCCTACGGCAGCGGCGGCACCTTAGATACGCAGTATTTT
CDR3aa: CAYGSGGTLDTQYF

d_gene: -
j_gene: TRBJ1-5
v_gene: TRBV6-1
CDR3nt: TGTGCCAGCAGTGAATATCATCAGCCCCAGCATTTT
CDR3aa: CASSEYHQPQHF

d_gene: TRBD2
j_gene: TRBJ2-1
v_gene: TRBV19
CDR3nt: TGTGCCAGCGGACTAGCGGGAGCACGGAACAATGAGCAGTTCTTC
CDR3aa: CASGLAGARNNEQFF

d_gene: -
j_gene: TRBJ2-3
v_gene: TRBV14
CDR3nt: TGTGCCAGCAGCCAACCCCAGGACACAGATACGCAGTATTTT
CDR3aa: CASSQPQDTDTQYF

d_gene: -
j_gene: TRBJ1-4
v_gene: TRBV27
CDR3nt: TGTGCCAGCAGTTTGGGGGGGACGGCATATGAAAAACTGTTTTTT
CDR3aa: CASSLGGTAYEKLFF

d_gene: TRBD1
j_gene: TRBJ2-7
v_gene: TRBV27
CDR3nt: TGTGCCAGCAGTTTCGCGGGACAGGGGGGCTCCGAGCAGTACTTC
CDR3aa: CASSFAGQGGSEQYF

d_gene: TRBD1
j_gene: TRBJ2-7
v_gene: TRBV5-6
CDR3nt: TGTGCCAGCAGCGCCCTATCGGGTCGGACAGGGGTTACTTACGAGCAGTACTTC
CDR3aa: CASSALSGRTGVTYEQYF

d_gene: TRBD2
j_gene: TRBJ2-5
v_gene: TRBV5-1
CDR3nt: TGCGCCAGCAGCGGCGGGGGGACCGAGACCCAGTACTTC
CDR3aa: CASSGGGTETQYF

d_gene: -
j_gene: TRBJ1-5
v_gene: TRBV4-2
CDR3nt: TGTGCCAGCAGCTACTCCATGACAGGCATCAATCAGCCCCAGCATTTT
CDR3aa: CASSYSMTGINQPQHF

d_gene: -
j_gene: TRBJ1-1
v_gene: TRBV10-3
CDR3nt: TGTGCCATCAGTGAGCCCTTAGGAGGGGAAGCTTTCTTT
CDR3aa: CAISEPLGGEAFF

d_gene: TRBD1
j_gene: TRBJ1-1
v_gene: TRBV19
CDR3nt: TGTGCCAGTAGAAAAGGACAGGGAGACACTGAAGCTTTCTTT
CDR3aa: CASRKGQGDTEAFF

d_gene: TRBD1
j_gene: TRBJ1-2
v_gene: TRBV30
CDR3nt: TGTGCCTGGAGTGTCGTTGGGACAGGGGGTGGCTATGGCTACACCTTC
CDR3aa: CAWSVVGTGGGYGYTF

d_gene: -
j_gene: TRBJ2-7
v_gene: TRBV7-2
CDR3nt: TGTGCCAGCAGAAAGGGGGGGGCTAGCGAACCATACGAGCAGTACTTC
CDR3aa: CASRKGGASEPYEQYF

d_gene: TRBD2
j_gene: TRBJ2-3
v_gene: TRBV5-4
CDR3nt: TGTGCCAGCAGCTTCAGCGGGAGCCCGACAGATACGCAGTATTTT
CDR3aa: CASSFSGSPTDTQYF

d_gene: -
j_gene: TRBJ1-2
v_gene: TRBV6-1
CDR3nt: TGTGCCAGCAGTGAATTAGCGGGGGCCCTTATCTATGGCTACACCTTC
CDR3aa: CASSELAGALIYGYTF

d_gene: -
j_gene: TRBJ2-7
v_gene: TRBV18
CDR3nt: TGTGCCAGCTCACTGCGAGGGACAACGATCTCCTACGAGCAGTACTTC
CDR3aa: CASSLRGTTISYEQYF

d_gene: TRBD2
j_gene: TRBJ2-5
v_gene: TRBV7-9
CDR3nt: TGTGCCAGCAGCTTACTAGCGGGAGTTACGGAGACCCAGTACTTC
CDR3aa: CASSLLAGVTETQYF

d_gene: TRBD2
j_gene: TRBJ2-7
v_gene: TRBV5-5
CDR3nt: TGTGCCAGCAGCTCCGGTTTCTGGGGGGGAAACGAGCAGTACTTC
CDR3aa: CASSSGFWGGNEQYF

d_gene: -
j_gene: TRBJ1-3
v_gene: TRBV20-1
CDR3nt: TGCAGTGCTAGAGATAGTAACACCATATATTTT
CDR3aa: CSARDSNTIYF